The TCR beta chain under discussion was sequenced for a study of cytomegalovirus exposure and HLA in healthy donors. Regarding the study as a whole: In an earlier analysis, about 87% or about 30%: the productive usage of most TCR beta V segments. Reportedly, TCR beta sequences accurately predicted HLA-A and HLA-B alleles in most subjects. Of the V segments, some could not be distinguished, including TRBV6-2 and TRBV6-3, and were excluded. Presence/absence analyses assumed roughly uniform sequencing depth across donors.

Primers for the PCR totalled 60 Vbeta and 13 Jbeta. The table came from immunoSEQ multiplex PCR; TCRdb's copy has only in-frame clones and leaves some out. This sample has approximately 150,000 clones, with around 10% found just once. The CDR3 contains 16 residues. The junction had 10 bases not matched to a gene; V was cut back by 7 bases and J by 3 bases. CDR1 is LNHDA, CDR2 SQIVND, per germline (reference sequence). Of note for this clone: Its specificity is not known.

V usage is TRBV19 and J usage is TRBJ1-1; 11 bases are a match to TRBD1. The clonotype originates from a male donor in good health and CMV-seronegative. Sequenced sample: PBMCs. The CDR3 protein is CASKPGGTGGYTEAFF. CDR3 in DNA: TGTGCCAGTAAGCCCGGGGGGACAGGGGGTTACACTGAAGCTTTCTTT.